This TCR beta chain derives from a study of cytomegalovirus exposure and HLA in healthy donors. Worth noting for this clone: The antigen is undetermined.

Both 60 Vbeta primers and 13 Jbeta primers went into the PCR. Generated by immunoSEQ multiplex PCR, the TCRdb table keeps only in-frame clones and is missing some. There are some 140,000 clones in the sample; roughly three quarters occur only once, and over 2% lies in the top ten. Study-wide results and caveats: TCR beta sequences reportedly predicted the HLA-A and HLA-B alleles of most subjects accurately. Among TCR beta chains, those listed as cytomegalovirus-associated numbered some 160.

The origin of this receptor is a man younger than 45 in good health and CMV-seronegative. What was sequenced was PBMCs.

CDR3 sequence: CAIGLAGGNEQFF. In nucleotides, the CDR3 is TGTGCCATTGGACTAGCGGGAGGAAATGAGCAGTTCTTC. The chain has TRBV10-3 and TRBJ2-1; TRBD2 agrees at 14 bases. The length of the CDR3 is 13 residues. Germline V gives CDR1 ENHRY, CDR2 SYGVKD. V gave up 9 bases and J gave up 7 bases; unmatched junction bases: 2.